This TCR beta chain was sequenced in a study of T cells in Graves' hyperthyroidism and ophthalmopathy. This CDR3 has 14 residues. The V gene lost 5 bases and the J gene lost 6 bases, with 15 bases spanning the gap. Looked up from germline, CDR1 is KGHSY and CDR2 is FQNENV. Overall study findings and caveats: Blood also held most thyroid clonotypes expanded beyond 0.001. Ophthalmopathy stood apart from stable hyperthyroidism in a 13 V-J model.

The sample holds many counts of this clonotype. The antigen is unknown. Disease lasting under 3 months, a NOSPECS grade of at least 4, and a Clinical Activity Score of at least 3 were features of the ophthalmopathy patients. The PBMCs studied were ones that came from roughly 9.1 ml fresh peripheral blood. RNA transcripts were the template for amplifying TCR beta CDR3 regions. The study used the HTBI primer set for a first-round RT-PCR of the TCR CDR3. Via MiXCR, TCRdb re-called the multiplex PCR reads, giving one row per CDR3 protein. The sample yields hundreds of thousands of distinct CDR3 sequences, around 15% seen once.

The clonotype was recovered from a woman between 50 and 59 years old with Graves' ophthalmopathy. The rearrangement links TRBV16 to TRBJ2-3; possible D gene TRBD1, 6 bases. Sequenced material: blood. The CDR3 DNA reads TGTGCCAGCAGCGAAATGACTACAGGGGATACGCAGTATTTT. Its translation is CASSEMTTGDTQYF.